This TCR beta chain was profiled in a study of blood T cell repertoires in COVID-19. Study summary: The study drew acute and convalescent COVID-19 samples from the United States, Italy and Spain. The cDNA or gDNA used as material had been derived from T cells, B-cell-depleted T cells, or PBMCs.

The CDR3 loop spans 13 amino acids. The germline gives CDR1 MNHEY, CDR2 SMNVEV (reference sequence). V lost 3 bases, J lost 8 bases, and 13 bases lay in between. Per the original methods: It was from reference gene primer amplification that nucleated cell counts were estimated. TCRdb's copy holds only in-frame clones and misses some; the assay was immunoSEQ multiplex PCR. V, J and clone size derive from that table, while D and trimming were established from the DNA sequence. Of some 42,000 clones in the sample, roughly 93% were seen once. This clonotype originated in a man in his fifties with active COVID-19. The chain carries TRBV27 and TRBJ1-1, with a possible D match to TRBD1 (5 bases). The sample comprised peripheral blood. CDR3: CASSFQQGTEAFF. In nucleotides, the CDR3 is TGTGCCAGCAGTTTCCAGCAGGGAACAGAAGCTTTCTTT.